Listed below are T cell receptor beta chains from one sample, sequenced in a study of identical twins. Via MiXCR, TCRdb re-called the 5' RACE reads, giving one row per CDR3 protein. The data hold about 470,000 distinct CDR3 sequences, with 20% to 30% observed a single time. Separately, the same data were catalogued under a study of T cells expressing NK-cell markers.

Sequenced material: CD4+ T cells sorted from blood. These receptors all come from a woman under 30 in good health. Both conserved end residues are part of each CDR3. D genes are given only for firm matches. Only some rows state a clone size, as once, few, many or a class for expanded clones.

>TRBD2|TRBV5-1|TRBJ2-7|.
TGCGCCAGCAGCTTGCAGTCTAGCGGGCCCCACGAGCAGTACTTC
CASSLQSSGPHEQYF
>.|TRBV20-1|TRBJ2-1|.
TGCAGTGCTAGAGAAGCTCGGGAGCAGTTCTTC
CSAREAREQFF
>.|TRBV3-1|TRBJ2-7|few
TGTGCCAGCAGCCGACAAACCGAGCAGTACTTC
CASSRQTEQYF
>.|TRBV5-1|TRBJ1-2|few
TGCGCCAGCAGCACGGGGGACCTTGGGTATGGCTACACCTTC
CASSTGDLGYGYTF
>.|TRBV6-4|TRBJ1-1|.
TGTGCCATTCTTAGGGTAGGAGTGAACACTGAAGCTTTCTTT
CAILRVGVNTEAFF
>.|TRBV7-2|TRBJ1-6|many
TGTGCCAGCAGCTCCTATAATTCACCCCTCCACTTT
CASSSYNSPLHF
>.|TRBV10-3|TRBJ2-3|many
TGTGCCATCAGGGGCGGAACCCGGAGCACAGATACGCAGTATTTT
CAIRGGTRSTDTQYF
>.|TRBV29-1|TRBJ1-1|.
TGCAGCGTGGATATGACAGCTCACACTGAAGCTTTCTTT
CSVDMTAHTEAFF
>.|TRBV20-1|TRBJ1-1|few
TGCAGTGCTAGTGGGGGGGAAATGAACACTGAAGCTTTCTTT
CSASGGEMNTEAFF
>TRBD2|TRBV20-1|TRBJ2-5|.
TGCAGTGCTACGGCGGGGGGGCCGTTTGAGGAGACCCAGTACTTC
CSATAGGPFEETQYF
>.|TRBV20-1|TRBJ2-3|many
TGCAGTGCTGTAAAACAGGGATTTGGCGCAGATACGCAGTATTTT
CSAVKQGFGADTQYF
>TRBD1|TRBV6-1|TRBJ1-3|many
TGTGCCAGCAGTGTGGAGGGGGCGGGTGGAAACACCATATATTTT
CASSVEGAGGNTIYF
>.|TRBV12-3/TRBV12-4|TRBJ1-2|few
TGTGCCAGCAGTCCCCTCGGCGGAATCTATGGCTACACCTTC
CASSPLGGIYGYTF
>TRBD1|TRBV11-3|TRBJ2-3|.
TGTGCCAGCAGCTTAGATCGGACAGGGGGCACAGATACGCAGTATTTT
CASSLDRTGGTDTQYF
>TRBD1|TRBV20-1|TRBJ2-1|.
TGCAGTGCTAGACGGGCAGGGGGCAAGTTCTTC
CSARRAGGKFF
>TRBD2|TRBV20-1|TRBJ2-2|.
TGCAGTGCTAGGACTAGCGCCGCCGGGGAGCTGTTTTTT
CSARTSAAGELFF
>TRBD2|TRBV7-2|TRBJ2-1|many
TGTGCCAGCAGCTACCCCTCGGGAGGTTCGGATGAGCAGTTCTTC
CASSYPSGGSDEQFF
>TRBD2|TRBV19|TRBJ2-1|few
TGTGCCAGTAGGCCAACTAGCGGGTCTTACAATGAGCAGTTCTTC
CASRPTSGSYNEQFF
>.|TRBV3-1|TRBJ2-7|.
TGTGCCAGCAGCCGACTAGGGGACGAGCAGTACTTC
CASSRLGDEQYF
>.|TRBV7-2|TRBJ1-1|few
TGTGCCAGCAGCTCTCGGACGTTCACTGAAGCTTTCTTT
CASSSRTFTEAFF
>.|TRBV29-1|TRBJ1-1|many
TGCAGCGTTGAAAGCCAGTCGAACACTGAAGCTTTCTTT
CSVESQSNTEAFF
>TRBD2|TRBV4-3|TRBJ2-5|.
TGCGCCAGCAGCCTACACTCGGGACTAGCGGGAGGGGAGACCCAGTACTTC
CASSLHSGLAGGETQYF
>.|TRBV29-1|TRBJ2-3|.
TGCAGCGCCGCCCGGCTTGCGGGGAGCACAGATACGCAGTATTTT
CSAARLAGSTDTQYF
>.|TRBV7-2|TRBJ2-7|.
TGTGCCAGCAGCCCCATTAGCTCCTTCTCCTACGAGCAGTACTTC
CASSPISSFSYEQYF
>.|TRBV5-1|TRBJ2-5|.
.
CASSFGQGSLQETQYF
>.|TRBV18|TRBJ1-1|few
TGTGCCAGCTCTCTGACGACGGGTGGGGCTGAAGCTTTCTTT
CASSLTTGGAEAFF
>.|TRBV7-6|TRBJ2-7|few
TGTGCCAGCAGCTTAGAACAGGGTTCCCACGAGCAGTACTTC
CASSLEQGSHEQYF
>.|TRBV5-1|TRBJ2-3|.
TGCGCCAGCAGCTTGACAGATCACACAGATACGCAGTATTTT
CASSLTDHTDTQYF
>TRBD2|TRBV20-1|TRBJ2-1|.
TGCAGTGCTATGATTAGCGGGGGATACAATGAGCAGTTCTTC
CSAMISGGYNEQFF
>TRBD2|TRBV5-6|TRBJ2-3|.
TGTGCCAGCAATAGCGGGGGAACAGATACGCAGTATTTT
CASNSGGTDTQYF
>.|TRBV7-9|TRBJ1-2|many
TGTGCCAGCAGCTCCGGACCGGTTAACTATGGCTACACCTTC
CASSSGPVNYGYTF
>TRBD2|TRBV20-1|TRBJ2-4|few
TGCAGTGCTAGAACTGCTAGCGGTCTAGCCAAAAACATTCAGTACTTC
CSARTASGLAKNIQYF
>.|TRBV30|TRBJ2-2|.
TGTGCCTCGGAGAAAGGGTTCCCCGGGGAGCTGTTTTTT
CASEKGFPGELFF